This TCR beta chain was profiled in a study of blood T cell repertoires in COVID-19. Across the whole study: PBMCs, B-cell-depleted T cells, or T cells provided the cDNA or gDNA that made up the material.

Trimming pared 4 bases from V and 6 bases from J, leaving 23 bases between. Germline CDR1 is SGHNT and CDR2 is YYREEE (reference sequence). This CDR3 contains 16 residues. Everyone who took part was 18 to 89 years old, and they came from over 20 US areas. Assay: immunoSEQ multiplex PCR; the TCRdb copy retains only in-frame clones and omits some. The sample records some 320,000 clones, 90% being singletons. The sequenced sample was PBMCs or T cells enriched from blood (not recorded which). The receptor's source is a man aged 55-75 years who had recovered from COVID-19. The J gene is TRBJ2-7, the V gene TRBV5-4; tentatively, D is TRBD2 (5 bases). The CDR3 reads CASSQSTSNVVGEQYF. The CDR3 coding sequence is TGTGCCAGCAGCCAATCAACTAGTAATGTAGTGGGCGAGCAGTACTTC.